This record looks at one T cell receptor (beta chain) sequence and its context. This sample was taken from a study of technical replicates of blood from a handful of donors. Using immunoSEQ multiplex PCR, the repertoire was profiled, and TCRdb retains in-frame clones only, with some absent. Of about 76,000 clones in the sample, 85% to 95% are singletons; the top ten hold about 0.4%. The CDR3 is 10 amino acids. Per the germline V gene, CDR1 is MNHEY and CDR2 is SMNVEV (reference sequence). The V and J ends lost 8 bases and 3 bases respectively, with 5 bases between them. The chain is built from TRBV27 and TRBJ2-7; D may be TRBD2 (5 bases). The receptor's source is a human donor in good health. Sequencing was performed on T cells isolated from PBMCs. In DNA, the CDR3 is TGTGCCAGCGGACTCTACGAGCAGTACTTC. This codes for CASGLYEQYF.